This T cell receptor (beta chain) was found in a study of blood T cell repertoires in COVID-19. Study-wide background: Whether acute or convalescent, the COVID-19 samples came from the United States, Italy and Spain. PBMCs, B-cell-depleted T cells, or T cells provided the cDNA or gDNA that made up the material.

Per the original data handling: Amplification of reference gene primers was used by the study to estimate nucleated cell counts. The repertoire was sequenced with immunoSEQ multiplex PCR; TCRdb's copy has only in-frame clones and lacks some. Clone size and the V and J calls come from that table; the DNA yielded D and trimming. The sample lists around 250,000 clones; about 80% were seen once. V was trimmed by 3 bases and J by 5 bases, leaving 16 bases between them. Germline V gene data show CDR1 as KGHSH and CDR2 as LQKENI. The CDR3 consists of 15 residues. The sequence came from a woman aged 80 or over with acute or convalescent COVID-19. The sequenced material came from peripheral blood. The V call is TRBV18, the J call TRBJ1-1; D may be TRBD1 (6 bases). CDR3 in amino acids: CASSPDRSRRTEAFF. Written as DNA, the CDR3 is TGTGCCAGCTCACCCGACAGGAGCCGAAGAACTGAAGCTTTCTTT.